What follows are 28 T cell receptor beta chains derived from one specimen sequenced in a study of OX40 agonist ivuxolimab in advanced cancers. Sequencing was performed with immunoSEQ multiplex PCR; in TCRdb, only in-frame clones are kept and a portion is missing. The repertoire includes around 47,000 clones, around four fifths of them detected once, and 15% sits in the top ten. The sample consisted of CD4+ or CD8+ T cells sorted from blood, taken in a trial of the OX40 agonist ivuxolimab. All receptors derive from an adult with an advanced solid tumor such as melanoma, head and neck, liver or kidney cancer.

This clone was seen at least ten times. This sequence joins TRBV15 and TRBJ2-7; 8 bases line up with TRBD2. The CDR3 runs 15 residues. The germline V gene has CDR1 LNHNV and CDR2 YYDKDF (reference sequence). The V and J ends lost 3 bases and 6 bases, in that order; junction bases with no gene match: 10. For the CDR3, the DNA is TGTGCCACCAGCAGTATACCGCGGGAGGCCGGCGAGCAGTACTTC. It codes for CATSSIPREAGEQYF.

The rearrangement links TRBV4-1 to TRBJ1-1, with D possibly matching TRBD1 (5 bases). Germline CDR1 reads MGHRA; CDR2 reads YSYEKL. This CDR3 spans 16 amino acids. Trimming shortened V by 4 bases and J by 2 bases, and 17 bases separated the two germline ends. The CDR3 loop reads CASSLQAGTANTEAFF. In nucleotides, the CDR3 is TGCGCCAGCAGCCTTCAAGCGGGGACGGCTAACACTGAAGCTTTCTTT.

V usage is TRBV5-1 and J usage is TRBJ2-5; 7 bases match TRBD2. V shed 2 bases and J 1 base; nucleotides not matched to a gene: 14. This CDR3 region has 18 residues. Germline CDR1 is SGHRS and CDR2 is YFSETQ. CDR3: CASSLAGLGGWAQETQYF. DNA of the CDR3: TGCGCCAGCAGCTTAGCGGGACTGGGGGGATGGGCCCAAGAGACCCAGTACTTC.

V is TRBV11-3 and J is TRBJ1-2; possible D gene TRBD1, 6 bases. The ends were cut back, 3 bases at V and 5 bases at J, with 13 bases in the middle. CDR3 length: 14 amino acids. CDR1 SGHNT and CDR2 YENEEA come from the germline V gene. The CDR3 bases are TGTGCCAGCAGCTTTCGCGGACAGTCGTATGGCTACACCTTC. Translation: CASSFRGQSYGYTF.

This clone came up a few times. The gene calls are TRBV6-9 and TRBJ2-2; 7 positions agree with TRBD2. V lost 7 bases to trimming and J lost 2 bases; unmatched junction nucleotides: 10. The length of the CDR3 is 16 residues. CDR1 and CDR2 from the germline V gene are MNHGY and SVAAGI. CDR3 residues: CASTPGLAVNTGELFF. The CDR3 DNA is TGTGCCAGCACCCCAGGGCTAGCGGTAAACACCGGGGAGCTGTTTTTT.

The chain has TRBV10-3 and TRBJ2-3; 11 positions match TRBD2. The CDR3 sequence is 16 residues long. Germline V lookup: CDR1 ENHRY, CDR2 SYGVKD. Trimming cost V 2 bases and J 3 bases; bases outside gene matches: 4. DNA for the CDR3: TGTGCCATCAGTGAGACCCTAGCGGGAGGAACAGATACGCAGTATTTT. Residues: CAISETLAGGTDTQYF.

On this clone: This sample also contains other DNA sequences that code for the same CDR3. The genes are TRBV27 and TRBJ1-6, with 7 bases matching TRBD1. Losses at the gene ends were 6 bases for V and 4 bases for J; bases not matched to a gene: 9. CDR1 and CDR2 (germline): MNHEY, SMNVEV (reference sequence). The length of the CDR3 is 16 residues. The CDR3 bases are TGTGCCAGCAGCCTCTTGCCGGGACAGTATAATTCACCCCTCCACTTT. This codes for CASSLLPGQYNSPLHF.

The chain employs TRBV28 and TRBJ1-5, with TRBD1 as a possible D gene (6 bases). Germline values: CDR1 MDHEN, CDR2 SYDVKM. This CDR3 region has 14 residues. Trimming left V 4 bases short and J 4 bases short, with 11 bases between. This chain's CDR3 is CASSSTGTNQPQHF. In nucleotides, the CDR3 is TGTGCCAGCAGTTCGACCGGGACAAATCAGCCCCAGCATTTT. Complete variable domain (other parts from reference TRBV28 and TRBJ1-5): DVKVTQSSRYLVKRTGEKVFLECVQDMDHENMFWYRQDPGLGLRLIYFSYDVKMKEKGDIPEGYSVSREKKERFSLILESASTNQTSMYLCASSSTGTNQPQHFGDGTRLSIL.

The chain recombines TRBV2 with TRBJ1-4, with D uncertain. This CDR3 has 13 residues. Trimming left V 6 bases short and J 3 bases short, with 8 bases between. Per germline, CDR1 SNHLY and CDR2 FYNNEI. In DNA form, the CDR3 reads TGTGCCAGCAGAAGCGGGGCTAATGAAAAACTGTTTTTT. It encodes CASRSGANEKLFF.

This clone was detected once. The chain combines TRBV5-4 with TRBJ2-2, with 7 bases that match TRBD1. V lost 4 bases and J lost 7; bases outside the gene matches: 16. This CDR3 region has 17 residues. Per germline, CDR1 SGHNT and CDR2 YYREEE (reference sequence). The CDR3: CASSPLPTGDKGGELFF. The CDR3 DNA is TGTGCCAGCAGCCCTTTACCCACAGGGGATAAAGGCGGGGAGCTGTTTTTT.

The chain has TRBV15 and TRBJ2-7; D uncertain. V was clipped by 0 bases and J by 1 base, with 19 bases between them. There are 18 residues in the CDR3. Germline V gene sequence: CDR1 LNHNV, CDR2 YYDKDF (reference sequence). CDR3 bases: TGTGCCACCAGCAGAGAAGAGCCGGCCCCCGGTGATTCCTACGAGCAGTACTTC. Translated: CATSREEPAPGDSYEQYF.

The V gene is TRBV5-1, the J gene TRBJ2-5; D is perhaps TRBD2 (5 bases). This CDR3 is built from 14 residues. Trimming stripped 0 bases from V and 5 bases from J, with 11 bases between. Germline CDR1 is SGHRS and CDR2 is YFSETQ. Here the CDR3 reads CASSLGGLAETQYF. In DNA, the CDR3 is TGCGCCAGCAGCTTGGGTGGCCTAGCCGAGACCCAGTACTTC.

V usage is TRBV6-6 and J usage is TRBJ2-5, with D uncertain. The J call is uncertain, as TRBJ2-7 better fits the DNA end. The CDR3 loop spans 14 amino acids. Per the germline V gene, CDR1 is MNHNY and CDR2 is SVGAGI (reference sequence). The CDR3 bases are TGTGCCAGCAGTTACTCAGACGCAAACTACGAGCAGTACTTC. It specifies CASSYSDANYEQYF.

This rearrangement joins TRBV29-1 to TRBJ2-2; D call uncertain. V shed 2 bases and J shed 1 base, with 11 bases lying between them. This CDR3 is built from 15 residues. The germline CDR1 and CDR2 sequences are SQVTM and ANQGSEA. In nucleotides, the CDR3 is TGCAGCGTTGAATCAGCTGGAGTGAACACCGGGGAGCTGTTTTTT. Translating gives CSVESAGVNTGELFF.

The gene calls are TRBV28 and TRBJ1-2, with TRBD1 as a possible D gene (5 bases). This CDR3 contains 13 residues. V dropped 7 bases and J dropped 7 bases, with 16 bases sitting between them. Germline lookup yields CDR1 MDHEN and CDR2 SYDVKM. The CDR3 DNA reads as TGTGCCAGCAACTTGGGACGGGGGGTTGGCTACACCTTC. Its translation: CASNLGRGVGYTF.

V usage is TRBV4-1 and J usage is TRBJ2-5; TRBD2 matches at 8 bases. In germline, CDR1 is MGHRA, CDR2 YSYEKL. The CDR3 sequence is 14 residues long. V dropped 5 bases and J dropped 4; count of bases not matched to a gene: 6. The CDR3: CASSALAGTETQYF. The CDR3 DNA sequence: TGCGCCAGCAGCGCGTTAGCGGGGACAGAGACCCAGTACTTC.

This chain's CDR3 is CASSYQGGNTEAFF. The CDR3 DNA is TGTGCCAGCAGCTACCAGGGAGGGAACACTGAAGCTTTCTTT. The chain links TRBV13 to TRBJ1-1; TRBD1 is a possible D gene (5 bases). CDR1 PRHDT and CDR2 FYEKMQ come from the germline V gene (reference sequence). Between the trimmed V and J ends, which lost 4 bases and 1 base, there was a span of 10 bases. This CDR3 has 14 residues.

This clone turned up a few times. V gene TRBV19 combines with J gene TRBJ2-7; D is ambiguous. V was pared by 11 bases and J by 3 bases, with 14 bases between. Germline-derived CDR1 and CDR2 are LNHDA and SQIVND (reference sequence). The CDR3 runs 12 residues. The chain's CDR3 is CASKAEGYEQYF. The CDR3 DNA reads as TGTGCCTCAAAGGCGGAAGGCTACGAGCAGTACTTC.

V usage is TRBV2 and J usage is TRBJ2-7; 9 bases fit TRBD2. The length of the CDR3 is 11 residues. Per the germline V gene, CDR1 is SNHLY and CDR2 is FYNNEI. The V segment lost 10 bases and the J segment 5 bases; nucleotides outside the gene matches: 3. This CDR3 is CATWTSDEQYF. For the CDR3, the DNA is TGTGCCACCTGGACTAGCGACGAGCAGTACTTC.

The chain carries TRBV27 and TRBJ2-1, with TRBD2 matching 10 bases. Germline V gives CDR1 MNHEY, CDR2 SMNVEV (reference sequence). The ends lost 5 bases at V and 5 bases at J; junction bases unmatched: 9. CDR3 length: 16 amino acids. Here the CDR3 DNA reads TGTGCCAGCAGTCCCCCCGGGACTAGCGTAAACAATGAGCAGTTCTTC. Translated, it gives CASSPPGTSVNNEQFF.

This chain connects TRBV14 to TRBJ2-7; 8 bases match TRBD1. CDR3 size: 15 residues. The V gene end was trimmed by 0 bases and the J gene end by 5 bases; junction bases not matched to a gene: 6. Looked up from germline, CDR1 is SGHDN and CDR2 is FVKESK. The CDR3 sequence is CASSQEFGQGNEQYF. The CDR3 DNA follows: TGTGCCAGCAGCCAAGAGTTTGGACAGGGAAACGAGCAGTACTTC.

This rearrangement joins TRBV4-3 to TRBJ2-3, with D tentatively TRBD1 (6 bases). The V end was cut by 4 bases, the J end by 0 bases, with 11 bases between. Germline CDR1 and CDR2: LGHNA and YSLEER. The CDR3 has 15 amino acids. DNA of the CDR3: TGCGCCAGCAGCCGGGACACCTCTAGCACAGATACGCAGTATTTT. Its protein is CASSRDTSSTDTQYF.

The chain links TRBV28 to TRBJ1-1; D is perhaps TRBD1 (6 bases). Trimming pared 8 bases from V and 8 bases from J, leaving 12 bases between. The CDR3 has 11 amino acids. Germline V lookup: CDR1 MDHEN, CDR2 SYDVKM. The CDR3 region is CASGWGGEAFF. DNA for the CDR3: TGTGCCAGCGGCTGGGGGGGCGAAGCTTTCTTT.

The V gene is TRBV15, the J gene TRBJ2-1; unclear D gene. Trimming took off 1 base at V and 8 bases at J, with 6 bases between the two ends. Germline V gene lookup returns CDR1 LNHNV and CDR2 YYDKDF (reference sequence). The CDR3 spans 12 residues. Here the CDR3 reads CATSRVRDEQFF. Here the CDR3 DNA reads TGTGCCACCAGCAGAGTTCGTGATGAGCAGTTCTTC.

This chain uses TRBV19 with TRBJ2-4, with a weak D call TRBD2 (6 bases). Germline assignment: CDR1 LNHDA and CDR2 SQIVND (reference sequence). V lost 1 base to trimming and J lost 8 bases, with 15 bases between them. CDR3 length equals 15 residues. The CDR3 reads CASSIVGTEGDIQYF. Here the CDR3 DNA reads TGTGCCAGTAGTATAGTCGGGACGGAGGGAGACATTCAGTACTTC.

In this sample, this clone turned up once. The chain combines TRBV11-2 with TRBJ2-7; 11 bases agree with TRBD2. The trim removed 5 bases at V and 6 bases at J, leaving 21 bases unmatched. The CDR3 length is 19 residues. Germline V CDR1 and CDR2: SGHAT, FQNNGV. The CDR3 loop is CASSQYNVPTSGTLSEQYF. The CDR3 nucleotides are TGTGCCAGCAGCCAGTATAATGTGCCGACTAGCGGGACGCTGAGCGAGCAGTACTTC.

This clone occurred once. The chain recombines TRBV2 with TRBJ2-3; either TRBD1 or TRBD2 may fit D (5 bases each). The germline CDR1 and CDR2 sequences are SNHLY and FYNNEI. Trimming shortened V by 8 bases and J by 4 bases, and 16 bases separated the two germline ends. The length of the CDR3 is 14 residues. The CDR3 sequence is CASQEGSGADTQYF. The CDR3 DNA reads TGTGCCAGCCAAGAGGGGAGTGGTGCAGATACGCAGTATTTT.

This clone has a handful of counts. The rearrangement uses TRBV11-3 and TRBJ1-1; no reliable D call. The V end was cut by 0 bases, the J end by 4 bases, with 12 bases between. The CDR3 runs to 15 residues. From germline, CDR1 is SGHNT and CDR2 YENEEA. CDR3 sequence (DNA): TGTGCCAGCAGCTTAGATGGTTTCGGTGCCACTGAAGCTTTCTTT. It translates to CASSLDGFGATEAFF.